This T cell receptor (beta chain) was captured by sequencing in a study of T cell responses to AZD1222 COVID-19 vaccine. General study points: Seropositivity was recorded at baseline in only a handful of AZD1222 recipients. Spike-specific TCR breadth and depth rose after two AZD1222 doses. The donors showed a predominance of white British ancestry and of females, with possible underestimation of clonal diversity.

Concerning this clone itself: Its antigen remains unidentified.

The germline gives CDR1 MNHNY, CDR2 SVGAGI (reference sequence). Trimming cost V 10 bases and J 4 bases, with 11 bases left between them. CDR3 length: 11 amino acids. Clones were read by immunoSEQ multiplex PCR, and TCRdb kept only the in-frame ones, dropping some. The table records approximately 100,000 clones, approximately 86% of them present only once. This rearrangement joins TRBV6-6 to TRBJ2-7; D ambiguous. The sample consisted of peripheral blood, taken on day 0 of MenACWY control vaccination. The sequence was obtained from an adult in good health. CDR3: CAITKGYEQYF. Here the CDR3 DNA reads TGTGCCATCACCAAGGGATACGAGCAGTACTTC.